This entry lists 15 T cell receptor beta chains sequenced from one sample in a study of CD8 T cells in Susac syndrome. A quantity of about 0.5 to 1 ug RNA underwent reverse transcription using random hexamers. TCRdb analysed the immunoSEQ multiplex PCR reads with MiXCR anew, one entry per CDR3 protein. This table holds 100,000 to 150,000 distinct CDR3 sequences, about 95% found once. Source material: CD4+ T cells from PBMCs. The receptors were gathered from a human donor with multiple sclerosis.

The chain uses TRBV7-2 and TRBJ2-5; no firm D call. Germline V gene data show CDR1 as SGHTA and CDR2 as FQGNSA. The CDR3 loop spans 13 amino acids. V dropped 6 bases and J dropped 2 bases, with 10 bases sitting between them. DNA of the CDR3: TGTGCCAGCAGTCTCGGGTTTCAAGAGACCCAGTACTTC. Protein product: CASSLGFQETQYF.

Here the CDR3 DNA reads TGTGCCTGGGCGACAGGGGTCAATGAAAAACTGTTTTTT. It yields the protein CAWATGVNEKLFF. The chain links TRBV30 to TRBJ1-4, with 8 positions matching TRBD1. CDR1 is GTSNPN and CDR2 is SVGIG in the germline V gene (reference sequence). V shed 5 bases and J 5 bases; nucleotides not matched to a gene: 4. This CDR3 has 13 amino acids.

In DNA form, the CDR3 reads TGTGCCAGCAGCCAAGGCAGACTAGCGGGGGAACAAGAGACCCAGTACTTC. It encodes CASSQGRLAGEQETQYF. The rearrangement links TRBV4-2 to TRBJ2-5, with 12 bases fitting TRBD2. V shed 1 base, J shed 2 bases, and the junction held 5 bases outside the gene matches. Germline V gives CDR1 LGHNA, CDR2 YNFKEQ. The CDR3 covers 17 residues.

The chain uses TRBV4-2 and TRBJ2-7; 10 nucleotides agree with TRBD1. The CDR3 spans 16 residues. CDR1 and CDR2 from the germline V gene are LGHNA and YNFKEQ. The ends lost 5 bases at V and 5 bases at J; junction bases unmatched: 12. For the CDR3, the DNA is TGTGCCAGCAGCAAAAAAGGGGGGACAGGGGTCCACGAGCAGTACTTC. It specifies CASSKKGGTGVHEQYF.

CDR3 DNA sequence: TGTGCCAGCAGTTACCGCCTAGCGGGGGGGCGGTTTGGAGATACGCAGTATTTT. Protein product: CASSYRLAGGRFGDTQYF. The chain couples TRBV6-5 to TRBJ2-3, with 12 bases aligning to TRBD2. This CDR3 has 18 residues. V dropped 2 bases and J dropped 5; count of bases not matched to a gene: 11. Per the germline V gene, CDR1 is MNHEY and CDR2 is SVGAGI.

A single count supports this clonotype. The chain recombines TRBV27 with TRBJ2-7; D tentatively fits TRBD1 or TRBD2 (6 bases each). Germline V CDR1 and CDR2: MNHEY, SMNVEV (reference sequence). CDR3 length equals 16 residues. Trimming left V 1 base short and J 5 bases short, with 18 bases between. The CDR3 region has the DNA TGTGCCAGCAGTTTATACGGTTTCGGGGGCTCGGACGAGCAGTACTTC. Residues: CASSLYGFGGSDEQYF.

CDR3: CASSLRGRGQETQYF. The CDR3 DNA is TGCGCCAGCAGCTTGAGGGGGCGAGGGCAAGAGACCCAGTACTTC. This sequence joins TRBV5-1 and TRBJ2-5, with 7 bases that match TRBD1. The CDR3 is 15 residues long. J gave up 2 bases and V 1 base, and 5 bases lay outside the gene matches. Per the germline V gene, CDR1 is SGHRS and CDR2 is YFSETQ.

This sequence joins TRBV5-1 and TRBJ2-7; TRBD1 matches 9 bases. The germline gives CDR1 SGHRS, CDR2 YFSETQ. The CDR3 sequence is 14 residues long. The V gene end was trimmed by 4 bases and the J gene end by 7 bases; junction bases not matched to a gene: 9. The CDR3 here is CASSARDRDGEQYF. In DNA, the CDR3 is TGCGCCAGCAGCGCCCGGGACAGGGATGGGGAGCAGTACTTC.

The CDR3 sequence is CASSYSRGGAPGGYEQYF. In DNA form, the CDR3 reads TGTGCCAGCAGTTACTCGCGGGGCGGGGCCCCGGGGGGATACGAGCAGTACTTC. The chain employs TRBV6-5 and TRBJ2-7; 7 bases fit TRBD2. From germline, CDR1 is MNHEY and CDR2 SVGAGI. J was trimmed by 4 bases and V by 0 bases; bases with no gene match: 15. There are 18 residues in the CDR3.

The chain couples TRBV29-1 to TRBJ1-2, with TRBD1 identical over 10 bases. The CDR3 runs to 15 residues. Germline V gives CDR1 SQVTM, CDR2 ANQGSEA. The V gene end was trimmed by 6 bases and the J gene end by 4 bases; junction bases not matched to a gene: 11. The chain's CDR3 is CSVESRDRGFYGYTF. CDR3 coding DNA: TGCAGCGTAGAGTCCCGGGACAGGGGATTCTATGGCTACACCTTC.

The chain carries TRBV5-4 and TRBJ1-6, with D unresolved. This CDR3 contains 15 residues. V was trimmed by 0 bases and J by 8 bases, leaving 12 bases between them. Germline CDR1 SGHNT, CDR2 YYREEE (reference sequence). The CDR3 region is CASSLATYVDSPLHF. The CDR3, as DNA: TGTGCCAGCAGCTTGGCCACTTATGTGGATTCACCCCTCCACTTT. Looking up the rest from reference TRBV5-4 and TRBJ1-6 gives the full variable domain: ETGVTQSPTHLIKTRGQQVTLRCSSQSGHNTVSWYQQALGQGPQFIFQYYREEENGRGNFPPRFSGLQFPNYSSELNVNALELDDSALYLCASSLATYVDSPLHFGNGTRLTVT.

This chain uses TRBV10-3 with TRBJ2-5, with TRBD1 matching over 8 bases. Germline CDR1 ENHRY, CDR2 SYGVKD. V lost 6 bases to trimming and J lost 2 bases; unmatched junction nucleotides: 2. The CDR3 is made up of 13 amino acids. As DNA, the CDR3 is TGTGCCATCAGCCGGGACAGGCAAGAGACCCAGTACTTC. Translated: CAISRDRQETQYF.

The chain carries TRBV29-1 and TRBJ1-2; a possible D gene is TRBD1 (6 bases). The CDR3 covers 14 residues. Germline lookup yields CDR1 SQVTM and CDR2 ANQGSEA. The V gene lost 3 bases and the J gene lost 4 bases, with 15 bases spanning the gap. In nucleotides, the CDR3 is TGCAGCGTTGAGAGGACGGACAGTCGCTATGGCTACACCTTC. It is translated as CSVERTDSRYGYTF.

The gene calls are TRBV29-1 and TRBJ2-1, with 8 bases aligning to TRBD2. The ends lost 4 bases at V and 0 bases at J; junction bases unmatched: 11. Germline V CDR1 and CDR2: SQVTM, ANQGSEA. CDR3 length: 17 residues. CDR3 nucleotide sequence: TGCAGCGTTGCAGGCCAAGCGGGAGAGTCCTCCTACAATGAGCAGTTCTTC. This codes for CSVAGQAGESSYNEQFF.

The J gene is TRBJ2-7, the V gene TRBV12-3 or TRBV12-4; no definite D call. This CDR3 is 11 amino acids long. The germline V and J ends were trimmed by 3 bases and 5 bases, with 5 bases remaining between them. Written as DNA, the CDR3 is TGTGCCAGCAGTTTTCTAGACGAGCAGTACTTC. It translates to CASSFLDEQYF.